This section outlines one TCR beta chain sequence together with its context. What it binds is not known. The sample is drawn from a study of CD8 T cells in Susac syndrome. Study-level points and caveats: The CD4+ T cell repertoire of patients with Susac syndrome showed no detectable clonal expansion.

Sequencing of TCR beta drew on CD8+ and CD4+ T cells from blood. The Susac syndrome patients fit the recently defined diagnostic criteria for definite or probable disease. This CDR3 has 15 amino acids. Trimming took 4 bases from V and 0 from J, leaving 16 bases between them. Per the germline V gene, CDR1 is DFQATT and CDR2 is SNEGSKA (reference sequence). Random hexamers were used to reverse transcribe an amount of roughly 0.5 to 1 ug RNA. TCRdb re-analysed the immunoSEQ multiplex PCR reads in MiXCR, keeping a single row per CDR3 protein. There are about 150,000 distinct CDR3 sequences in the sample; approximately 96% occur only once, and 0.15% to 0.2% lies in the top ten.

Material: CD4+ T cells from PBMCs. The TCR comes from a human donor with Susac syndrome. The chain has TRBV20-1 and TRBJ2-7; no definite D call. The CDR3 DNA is TGCAGTGCTATCAGAGCTGGCGGCAGCTCCTACGAGCAGTACTTC. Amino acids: CSAIRAGGSSYEQYF.